Listed below are T cell receptor beta chains from one sample, sequenced in a study of shared clonotypes between healthy human individuals. The repertoire was sequenced with immunoSEQ multiplex PCR; TCRdb's copy has only in-frame clones and lacks some. The sample yields about 700,000 clones, over 65% seen once. The sequenced sample consisted of memory CD4+ T cells sorted from blood. These TCRs come from a woman in her twenties or thirties in good health. CDR3s include the opening cysteine and the closing phenylalanine or tryptophan. The order of the fields is V gene, D gene, clone size, J gene, CDR3 DNA, CDR3 protein. The D gene is left open where the match is weak. Clone size is given for some rows only: seen once, a few or many times, or a class if the clone is expanded.

>TRBV18|TRBD2|NA|TRBJ2-1
TGTGCCAGCTCACCGGCTAGCGGGAGAAACGATGAGCAGTTCTTC
CASSPASGRNDEQFF
>TRBV6-1|TRBD1|few|TRBJ2-7
TGTGCCAGCAGTGAAGGGACAGGGATTTACGAGCAGTACTTC
CASSEGTGIYEQYF
>TRBV2|NA|medium-sized|TRBJ2-7
TGTGCCAGCAGTCTTGGGGACGCCCCCTCGATGGAGTACTTC
CASSLGDAPSMEYF
>TRBV15|NA|few|TRBJ2-7
TGTGCCACCAGCAGAGCGGGGAGCGCCCCCGAGCAGTACTTC
CATSRAGSAPEQYF
>TRBV19|NA|many|TRBJ1-4
TGTGCCTCCAGTCCGGTAACTAATGAAAAACTGTTTTTT
CASSPVTNEKLFF
>TRBV11-3|NA|NA|TRBJ2-7
TGTGCCAGCAGCTACTCCCCAGGGGAGGAGCAGTACTTC
CASSYSPGEEQYF
>TRBV5-6|TRBD1|NA|TRBJ1-1
TGTGCCAGCAGCTTGATCGACAGGGGTGGCACTGAAGCTTTCTTT
CASSLIDRGGTEAFF
>TRBV11-3|TRBD2|NA|TRBJ2-1
TGTGCCAGCAGCTTAGTCGGACTAGCGGGTGAGCAGTTCTTC
CASSLVGLAGEQFF
>TRBV18|NA|once|TRBJ2-7
TGTGCCAGCTCACCTATAGGTAGCTCCTACGAGCAGTACTTC
CASSPIGSSYEQYF
>TRBV19|TRBD1|NA|TRBJ2-1
TGTGCCAGTAGTACGACAGGGCTGAGGGTCAATGAGCAGTTCTTC
CASSTTGLRVNEQFF
>TRBV7-9|NA|once|TRBJ2-2
TGTGCCAGCAGCTTAACGGAGGGACTCACCGGGGAGCTGTTTTTT
CASSLTEGLTGELFF
>TRBV6-6|TRBD2|many|TRBJ2-3
TGTGCCAGCAGTCCCGGGACTAGCGGCAGAGATACGCAGTATTTT
CASSPGTSGRDTQYF
>TRBV28|NA|NA|TRBJ1-3
TGTGCCAGTATGGGCTCTGGAAACACCATATATTTT
CASMGSGNTIYF
>TRBV7-9|NA|NA|TRBJ1-2
TGTGCCAGCAGCTCCAGACGGATTGATGGCTACACCTTC
CASSSRRIDGYTF
>TRBV7-9|TRBD2|few|TRBJ2-3
TGTGCCAGCAGCTTAGGCCTAGCGGGAGTGGGTGCAGATACGCAGTATTTT
CASSLGLAGVGADTQYF
>TRBV25-1|NA|NA|TRBJ2-7
TGTGCCAGCAGTGAACCCGGCTCCTACGAGCAGTACTTC
CASSEPGSYEQYF
>TRBV29-1|TRBD2|NA|TRBJ2-1
TGCAGCGCCTGGGACAGGCGATACCCGACTAGCGGGAGGGCCTACAATGAGCAGTTCTTC
CSAWDRRYPTSGRAYNEQFF
>TRBV7-7|NA|NA|TRBJ2-2
TGTGCCAGCAGCTTCTTGGGGGCCACCGGGGAGCTGTTTTTT
CASSFLGATGELFF
>TRBV28|NA|NA|TRBJ1-2
TGTGCCAGCGTAGTTGGGGGAGCAAACTATGGCTACACCTTC
CASVVGGANYGYTF
>TRBV7-9|NA|many|TRBJ2-1
TGTGCCAGCAGCTTAGGTCTGACCGGAGGGGTAGTAAATGAGCAGTTCTTC
CASSLGLTGGVVNEQFF
>TRBV19|NA|NA|TRBJ2-1
TGTGCCAGTAGTATCTCGTCGGTCAATGAGCAGTTCTTC
CASSISSVNEQFF
>TRBV28|NA|NA|TRBJ1-5
TGTGCCAGCAGCGAACTGGGCGTCGGGGCTCGCAATCAGCCCCAGCATTTT
CASSELGVGARNQPQHF
>TRBV11-2|NA|NA|TRBJ2-3
TGTGCCAGCAGCTCCTACGCAGATACGCAGTATTTT
CASSSYADTQYF
>TRBV2|NA|few|TRBJ2-2
TGTGCCAGCAGGAGGCTAGTTTCGAACACCGGGGAGCTGTTTTTT
CASRRLVSNTGELFF
>TRBV5-1|NA|NA|TRBJ1-5
TGCGCCAGCAGCCCCCTCGGCGCGAACGGGCAGCCCCAGCATTTT
CASSPLGANGQPQHF
>TRBV7-2|NA|NA|TRBJ1-3
TGTGCCAGCAGCCCACGGGGGCTCGGAAACACCATATATTTT
CASSPRGLGNTIYF
>TRBV28|NA|NA|TRBJ1-5
TGTGCCAGCAGTTTGTTGTCAGACAATCAGCCCCAGCATTTT
CASSLLSDNQPQHF
>TRBV7-9|TRBD1|NA|TRBJ1-2
TGTGCCAGCAGCCCAGGACAGGCCCGTGGCTACACCTTC
CASSPGQARGYTF
>TRBV6-1|NA|NA|TRBJ2-7
TGTGCCAGCAGACGGACAGCGAGCTCCTACGAGCAGTACTTC
CASRRTASSYEQYF
>TRBV14|NA|NA|TRBJ2-6
TGTGCCAGCAGCCAAGATAGGAGATACTCTGGGGCCAACGTCCTGACTTTC
CASSQDRRYSGANVLTF
>TRBV5-1|NA|NA|TRBJ1-2
TGCGCCAGCAGCTTGTCCTTTGCGGCCGTGGACTATGGCTACACCTTC
CASSLSFAAVDYGYTF
>TRBV5-1|TRBD1|NA|TRBJ1-5
TGCGCCAGCAGCTTACAGACAGGGGAACAGCCCCAGCATTTT
CASSLQTGEQPQHF
>TRBV5-1|TRBD2|NA|TRBJ2-1
TGCGCCAGCAGCGCCTTACTAGCGGGAGGCAATGAGCAGTTCTTC
CASSALLAGGNEQFF
>TRBV6-1|NA|NA|TRBJ2-1
TGTGCCAGCAGTGATTGGGTGTCAGAGCAGTTCTTC
CASSDWVSEQFF
>TRBV25-1|NA|NA|TRBJ1-1
TGTGCCAGCAGTGAAGATGGATGGTTTCAGGGGCGAATCACTGAAGCTTTCTTT
CASSEDGWFQGRITEAFF
>TRBV28|NA|NA|TRBJ1-2
TGTGCCAGCAGTTTATACGGGAGGAGCTACACCTTC
CASSLYGRSYTF
>TRBV7-2|NA|many|TRBJ1-5
TGTGCCAGCAGCTCAGGGACGGTAAACGTTGGCAATCAGCCCCAGCATTTT
CASSSGTVNVGNQPQHF
>TRBV5-1|TRBD1|NA|TRBJ1-1
TGCGCCAGCAGCTCGGACAGGGGGCGCGGGGCTTTCTTT
CASSSDRGRGAFF
>TRBV5-1|NA|NA|TRBJ2-4
TGCGCCAGCAGCTTGGGCAGCCTAAACATTCAGTACTTC
CASSLGSLNIQYF
>TRBV5-1|NA|NA|TRBJ2-7
TGCGCCAGCAGCTTGGGGGCAGGGCCCTCCTACGAGCAGTACTTC
CASSLGAGPSYEQYF
>TRBV7-9|TRBD2|once|TRBJ2-3
TGTGCCAGCAGCTTCCGACTAGCGGGACAAACAGATACGCAGTATTTT
CASSFRLAGQTDTQYF
>TRBV6-5|TRBD1|NA|TRBJ1-1
TGTGCCAGCAGACGAAAGGGACAGGGGTACACTGAAGCTTTCTTT
CASRRKGQGYTEAFF
>TRBV14|NA|NA|TRBJ2-2
TGTGCCAGCAGCCAAGTTAGGCTAGAGAACACCGGGGAGCTGTTTTTT
CASSQVRLENTGELFF
>TRBV7-9|TRBD1|few|TRBJ2-1
TGTGCCAGCAGGTCCGGGACAGGGTCTCTTTGGCAGTTCTTC
CASRSGTGSLWQFF
>TRBV27|TRBD1|NA|TRBJ1-2
TGTGCCAGCCACGGACAGGGGGGCGGCTACACCTTC
CASHGQGGGYTF
>TRBV10-3|NA|NA|TRBJ1-1
TGTGCCATCAAAGAGTTTGCGAACACTGAAGCTTTCTTT
CAIKEFANTEAFF
>TRBV20-1|NA|NA|TRBJ2-5
TGCAGTGCTAGAGAAAGGGCGCCGTACTTC
CSARERAPYF
>TRBV7-8|TRBD1|NA|TRBJ1-1
TGTGCCAGCAGCTTAGGGCCGACAGGGGCGAACACTGAAGCTTTCTTT
CASSLGPTGANTEAFF
>TRBV6-1|TRBD2|few|TRBJ2-2
TGTGCCAGCAGGCGGGAGGTCCCGAACACCGGGGAGCTGTTTTTT
CASRREVPNTGELFF
>TRBV6-1|NA|few|TRBJ2-1
TGTGCCAGCAGTCAGGCGGGTGACAATGAGCAGTTCTTC
CASSQAGDNEQFF
>TRBV5-1|NA|NA|TRBJ2-1
TGCGCCAGCAGCTGGGGGAGTGCCTACAATGAGCAGTTCTTC
CASSWGSAYNEQFF
>TRBV25-1|NA|NA|TRBJ2-2
TGTGCCAGCAGGATGGGACAGAACACCGGGGAGCTGTTTTTT
CASRMGQNTGELFF
>TRBV5-4|NA|NA|TRBJ1-4
TGTGCCAGCAGCCAAGATGCAGGGGAGGAAAAACTGTTTTTT
CASSQDAGEEKLFF
>TRBV11-2|NA|NA|TRBJ2-7
TGTGCCAGCAGCTTAGGATTTCCGGTAACCTACGAGCAGTACTTC
CASSLGFPVTYEQYF
>TRBV15|NA|few|TRBJ1-1
TGTGCCACCAGTTGGGGAAACGCAGGGTCGGACACTGAAGCTTTCTTT
CATSWGNAGSDTEAFF
>TRBV5-1|TRBD1|many|TRBJ1-4
TGCGCCAGCAGCCGGGGACAGGGGACTAATGAAAAACTGTTTTTT
CASSRGQGTNEKLFF
>TRBV28|NA|NA|TRBJ1-2
TGTGCCAGCAGTTTAAACAGAGCGGCAAAGTTGCGCTACACCTTC
CASSLNRAAKLRYTF
>TRBV5-1|NA|NA|TRBJ1-5
TGCGCCAGCAGCCCAAGTTACGAATCAAGCAATCAGCCCCAGCATTTT
CASSPSYESSNQPQHF
>TRBV5-1|NA|NA|TRBJ2-2
TGCGCCAGCAGCTATACCGGGACCGAAGGTACCGGGGAGCTGTTTTTT
CASSYTGTEGTGELFF